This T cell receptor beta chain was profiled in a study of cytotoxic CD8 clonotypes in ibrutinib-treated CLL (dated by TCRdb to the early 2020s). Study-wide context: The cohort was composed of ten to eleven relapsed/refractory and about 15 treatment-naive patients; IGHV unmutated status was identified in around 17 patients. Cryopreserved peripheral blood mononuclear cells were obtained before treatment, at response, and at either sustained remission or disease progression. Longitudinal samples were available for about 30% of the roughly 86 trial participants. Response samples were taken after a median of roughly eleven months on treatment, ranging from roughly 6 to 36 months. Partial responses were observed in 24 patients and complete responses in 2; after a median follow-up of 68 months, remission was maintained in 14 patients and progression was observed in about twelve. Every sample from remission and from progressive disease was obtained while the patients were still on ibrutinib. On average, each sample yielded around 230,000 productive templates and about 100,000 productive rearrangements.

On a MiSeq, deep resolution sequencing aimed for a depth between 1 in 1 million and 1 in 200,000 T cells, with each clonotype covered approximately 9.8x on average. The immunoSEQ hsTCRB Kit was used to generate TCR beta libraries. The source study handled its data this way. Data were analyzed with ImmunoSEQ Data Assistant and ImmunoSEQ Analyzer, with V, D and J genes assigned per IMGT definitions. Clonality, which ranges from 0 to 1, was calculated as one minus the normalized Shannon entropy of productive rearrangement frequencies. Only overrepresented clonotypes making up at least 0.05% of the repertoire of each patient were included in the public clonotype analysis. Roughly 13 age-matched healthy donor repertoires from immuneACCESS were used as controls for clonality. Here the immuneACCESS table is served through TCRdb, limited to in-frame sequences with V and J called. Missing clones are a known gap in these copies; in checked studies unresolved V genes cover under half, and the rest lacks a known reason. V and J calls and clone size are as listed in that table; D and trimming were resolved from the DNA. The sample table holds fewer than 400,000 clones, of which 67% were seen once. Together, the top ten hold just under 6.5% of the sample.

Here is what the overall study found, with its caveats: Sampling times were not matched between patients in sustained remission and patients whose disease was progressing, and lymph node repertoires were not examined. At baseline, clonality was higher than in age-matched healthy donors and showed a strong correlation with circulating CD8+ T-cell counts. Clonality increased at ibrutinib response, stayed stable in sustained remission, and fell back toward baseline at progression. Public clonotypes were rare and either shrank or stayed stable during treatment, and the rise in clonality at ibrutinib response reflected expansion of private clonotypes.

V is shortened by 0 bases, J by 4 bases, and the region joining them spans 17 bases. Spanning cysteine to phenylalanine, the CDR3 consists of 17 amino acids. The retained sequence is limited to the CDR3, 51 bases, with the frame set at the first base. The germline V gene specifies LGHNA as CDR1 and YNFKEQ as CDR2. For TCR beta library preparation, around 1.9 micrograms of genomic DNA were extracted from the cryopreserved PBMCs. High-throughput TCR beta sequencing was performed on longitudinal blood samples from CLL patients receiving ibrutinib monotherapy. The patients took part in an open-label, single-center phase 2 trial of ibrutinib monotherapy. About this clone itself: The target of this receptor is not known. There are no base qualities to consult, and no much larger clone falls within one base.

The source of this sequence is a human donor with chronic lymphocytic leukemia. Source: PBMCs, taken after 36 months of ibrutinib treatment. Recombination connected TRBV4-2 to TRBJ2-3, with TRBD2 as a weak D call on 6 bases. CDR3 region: CASSQDRPGVQPDTQYF. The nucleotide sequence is TGTGCCAGCAGCCAAGATCGTCCGGGGGTCCAGCCAGATACGCAGTATTTT.